This TCR beta chain came from a study of T-cell memory formation after mild COVID-19. Study information: Clusters were largely donor specific. Study-wide findings and caveats: Contracting clones localized mainly to CM and EM when CD4+ and mainly to EMRA when CD8+. Some clones that responded turned up in pre-infection memory, which suggests that cross-reactive memory joined in.

Concerning this clonotype itself: Its antigen is not identified.

The CDR3 is 13 amino acids. The junction had 3 bases not matched to a gene; V was cut back by 6 bases and J by 6 bases. After 5'RACE with constant-segment primers, TCR alpha and TCR beta cDNA libraries carrying sample barcodes and UMIs were obtained. TCRdb reprocessed the 5' RACE reads via MiXCR and lists one record per CDR3 protein. The repertoire holds fewer than 250,000 distinct CDR3 sequences, with 15% to 17% as singletons. The rearrangement uses TRBV12-3 or TRBV12-4 and TRBJ2-5; 11 nucleotides line up with TRBD2. The sequenced material came from PBMCs or a T cell subset sorted from them (not recorded which). The source is an adult woman who had mild COVID-19 (a few samples of this study predate the infection). Cell type and time point are not known. CDR3 in amino acids: CASRLAGEQTQYF. The CDR3 nucleotides are TGTGCCAGCAGACTAGCGGGAGAGCAGACCCAGTACTTC.